This T cell receptor (beta chain) was found in a study of T cells in Graves' hyperthyroidism and ophthalmopathy. TCR beta CDR3 sequences were amplified from RNA transcripts. The HTBI primer set was used in a first-round RT-PCR of the TCR CDR3. In TCRdb, the multiplex PCR reads were re-called with MiXCR into one record per CDR3 protein. The sample has fewer than 350,000 distinct CDR3 sequences, roughly 15% seen once. This clonotype was seen at least ten times. The CDR3 is made up of 17 amino acids. V was cut by 0 bases and J by 5 bases, with 19 bases left in between. Germline CDR1 ENHRY, CDR2 SYGVKD. The gene calls are TRBV10-3 and TRBJ1-1, with D tentatively TRBD1 (6 bases). The TCR originated in a woman between 45 and 60 years old with Graves' hyperthyroidism that later progressed to Graves' ophthalmopathy. The sequencing input was blood. The CDR3 DNA sequence: TGTGCCATCAGTGAGTCGAACCCAGGGGTCAGGAAGACTGAAGCTTTCTTT. The encoded protein is CAISESNPGVRKTEAFF.